A selection of T cell receptor beta chains follows, all from one sample in a study of blood T cells in healthy people across ages. Each CDR3 protein gets one entry after TCRdb re-called the 5' RACE reads with MiXCR. The sample holds about 970,000 distinct CDR3 sequences; roughly 51% are singletons and the top ten take 20% to 25%. Specimen: blood. Source of these receptors: a woman aged 60-70 years in good health. CDR3s include the opening cysteine and the closing phenylalanine or tryptophan. Each record gives: J gene, D gene, V gene, clone size, CDR3 protein, CDR3 DNA. D genes are given only for firm matches. Clone size appears in some rows only: once, few, many, or a class for an expanded clone.

TRBJ2-3 TRBD2 TRBV29-1 few CSVQRAGGPDTQYF TGCAGCGTTCAAAGGGCGGGAGGGCCAGATACGCAGTATTTT
TRBJ1-4 TRBD1 TRBV29-1 few CSVAQTGNEKLFF TGCAGCGTTGCCCAGACAGGGAATGAAAAACTGTTTTTT
TRBJ2-7 NA TRBV19 NA CASSSQTGVYEQYF TGTGCCAGTAGTTCTCAGACAGGAGTCTACGAGCAGTACTTC
TRBJ2-7 TRBD2 TRBV3-1 many CASSPGLGVYEQYF TGTGCCAGCAGCCCCGGACTAGGAGTCTACGAGCAGTACTTC
TRBJ2-1 TRBD1 TRBV7-9 NA CASSPGTGLVNEQFF TGTGCCAGCAGCCCCGGGACAGGTTTAGTCAATGAGCAGTTCTTC
TRBJ2-7 TRBD2 TRBV12-3/TRBV12-4 NA CASSPVGSGRYEQYF TGTGCCAGCAGCCCCGTTGGTAGCGGGAGATACGAGCAGTACTTC
TRBJ2-4 TRBD1 TRBV2 few CASSEGQRITKGDIQYF TGTGCCAGCAGTGAGGGACAGCGGATAACAAAGGGGGACATTCAGTACTTC
TRBJ1-1 NA TRBV12-3/TRBV12-4 few CASSFGSQRTEAFF TGTGCCAGCAGTTTCGGTTCGCAGCGAACTGAAGCTTTCTTT
TRBJ1-5 NA TRBV7-9 NA CASSSHGSNQPQHF TGTGCCAGCAGCTCGCATGGTAGCAATCAGCCCCAGCATTTT
TRBJ2-1 NA TRBV6-2/TRBV6-3 NA CASSYGQGEQFF TGTGCCAGCAGTTACGGGCAGGGTGAGCAGTTCTTC
TRBJ2-5 NA TRBV19 few CASSHSTGSPQETQYF TGTGCCAGTAGCCACTCAACAGGGAGCCCCCAAGAGACCCAGTACTTC
TRBJ2-1 TRBD2 TRBV19 few CASSITSGDFDEQFF TGTGCCAGTAGTATAACTAGCGGGGATTTCGATGAGCAGTTCTTC